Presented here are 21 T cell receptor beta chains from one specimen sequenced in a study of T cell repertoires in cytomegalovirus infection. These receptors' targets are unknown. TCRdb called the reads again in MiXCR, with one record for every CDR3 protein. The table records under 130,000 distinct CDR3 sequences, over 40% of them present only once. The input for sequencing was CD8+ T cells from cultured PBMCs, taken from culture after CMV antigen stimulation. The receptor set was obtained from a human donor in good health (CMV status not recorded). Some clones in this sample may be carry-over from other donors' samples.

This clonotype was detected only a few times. The DNA of the CDR3 is TGTGCCAGCAGTTTCGGGACGGCCTACAATGAGCAGTTCTTC. Translation gives CASSFGTAYNEQFF. This chain uses TRBV27 with TRBJ2-1; D may match TRBD1 or TRBD2 (5 bases each). V lost 3 bases to trimming and J lost 2 bases, with 8 bases between them. CDR3 length: 14 amino acids. Germline lookup yields CDR1 MNHEY and CDR2 SMNVEV (reference sequence).

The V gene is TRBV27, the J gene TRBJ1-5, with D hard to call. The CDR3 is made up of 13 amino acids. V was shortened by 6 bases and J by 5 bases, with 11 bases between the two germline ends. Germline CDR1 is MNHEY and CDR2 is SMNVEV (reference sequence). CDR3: CASSHDRYQPQHF. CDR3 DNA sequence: TGTGCCAGCAGCCACGATCGGTATCAGCCCCAGCATTTT.

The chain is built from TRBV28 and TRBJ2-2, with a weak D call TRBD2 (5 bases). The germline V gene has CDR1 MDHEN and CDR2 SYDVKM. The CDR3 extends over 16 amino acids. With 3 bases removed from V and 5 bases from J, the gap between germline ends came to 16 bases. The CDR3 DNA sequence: TGTGCCAGCAGTTTGTGGGGTCCTTCGGGGACCGGGGAGCTGTTTTTT. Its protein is CASSLWGPSGTGELFF.

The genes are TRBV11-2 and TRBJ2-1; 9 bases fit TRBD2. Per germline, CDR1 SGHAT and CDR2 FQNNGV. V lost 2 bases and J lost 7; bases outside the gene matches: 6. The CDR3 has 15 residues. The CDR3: CASSLWAGGWNEQFF. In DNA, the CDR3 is TGTGCCAGCAGCTTATGGGCGGGGGGGTGGAATGAGCAGTTCTTC.

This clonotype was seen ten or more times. CDR3 in amino acids: CASSNNEQFF. In DNA, the CDR3 is TGTGCCAGCAGTAACAATGAGCAGTTCTTC. The genes are TRBV2 and TRBJ2-1; the D is unclear. The CDR3 length is 10 residues. The V end lost 5 bases, the J end lost 5 bases, and 1 base lay between the germline ends. Per the germline V gene, CDR1 is SNHLY and CDR2 is FYNNEI.

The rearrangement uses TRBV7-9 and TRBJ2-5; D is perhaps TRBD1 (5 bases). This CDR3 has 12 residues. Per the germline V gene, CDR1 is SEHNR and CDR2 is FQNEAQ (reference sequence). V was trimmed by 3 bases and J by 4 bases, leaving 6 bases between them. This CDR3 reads CASSFQGETQYF. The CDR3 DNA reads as TGTGCCAGCAGCTTTCAGGGAGAGACCCAGTACTTC.

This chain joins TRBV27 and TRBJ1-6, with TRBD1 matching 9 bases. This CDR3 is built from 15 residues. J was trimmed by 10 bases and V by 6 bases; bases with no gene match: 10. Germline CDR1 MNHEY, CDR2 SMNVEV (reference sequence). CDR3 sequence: CASSSGTGLQSPLHF. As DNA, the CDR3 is TGTGCCAGCAGCTCCGGGACAGGGCTACAGTCACCCCTCCACTTT.

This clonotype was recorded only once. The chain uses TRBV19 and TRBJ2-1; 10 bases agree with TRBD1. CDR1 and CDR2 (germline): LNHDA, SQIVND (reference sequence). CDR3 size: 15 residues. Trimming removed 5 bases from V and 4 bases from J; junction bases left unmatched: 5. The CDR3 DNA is TGTGCCAGTAGTGTAGGGACAGGGGTATACAATGAGCAGTTCTTC. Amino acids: CASSVGTGVYNEQFF.

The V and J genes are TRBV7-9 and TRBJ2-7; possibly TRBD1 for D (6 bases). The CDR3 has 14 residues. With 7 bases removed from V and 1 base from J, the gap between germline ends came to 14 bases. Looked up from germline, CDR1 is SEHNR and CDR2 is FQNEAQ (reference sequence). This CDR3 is CASTPPGTSYEQYF. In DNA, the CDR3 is TGTGCCAGCACCCCCCCCGGGACATCCTACGAGCAGTACTTC. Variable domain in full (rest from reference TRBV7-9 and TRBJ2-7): DTGVSQNPRHKITKRGQNVTFRCDPISEHNRLYWYRQTLGQGPEFLTYFQNEAQLEKSRLLSDRFSAERPKGSFSTLEIQRTEQGDSAMYLCASTPPGTSYEQYFGPGTRLTVT.

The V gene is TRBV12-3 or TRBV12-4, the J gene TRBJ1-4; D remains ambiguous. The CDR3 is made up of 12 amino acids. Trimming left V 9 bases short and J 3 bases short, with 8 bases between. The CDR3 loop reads CASGRPNEKLFF. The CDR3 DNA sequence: TGTGCCAGTGGTAGGCCTAATGAAAAACTGTTTTTT.

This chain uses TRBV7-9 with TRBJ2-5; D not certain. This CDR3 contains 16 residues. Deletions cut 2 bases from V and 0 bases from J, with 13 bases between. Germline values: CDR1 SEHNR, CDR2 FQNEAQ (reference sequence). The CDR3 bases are TGTGCCAGCAGCTTACTTAGCAATAGGGACCAAGAGACCCAGTACTTC. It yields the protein CASSLLSNRDQETQYF.

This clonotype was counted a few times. This CDR3 is CSARDAWAGGNYGYTF. DNA of the CDR3: TGCAGTGCTAGAGATGCCTGGGCAGGGGGCAACTATGGCTACACCTTC. The chain couples TRBV20-1 to TRBJ1-2; 8 bases line up with TRBD1. Looked up from germline, CDR1 is DFQATT and CDR2 is SNEGSKA (reference sequence). V dropped 0 bases and J dropped 2; count of bases not matched to a gene: 8. CDR3 size: 16 residues.

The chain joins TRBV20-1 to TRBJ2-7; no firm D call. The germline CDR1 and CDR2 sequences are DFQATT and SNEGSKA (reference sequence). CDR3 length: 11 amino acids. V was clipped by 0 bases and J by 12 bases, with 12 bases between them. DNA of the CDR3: TGCAGTGCTAGAGATCCGGAGTCGGTGTACTTC. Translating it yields CSARDPESVYF.

The CDR3 DNA reads TGCAGTGCTAGACCGGGGGCTGGCTACGAGCAGTACTTC. This codes for CSARPGAGYEQYF. The chain recombines TRBV20-1 with TRBJ2-7, with D perhaps TRBD1 or TRBD2 (6 bases each). The CDR3 length is 13 residues. V was trimmed by 2 bases and J by 3 bases, leaving 11 bases between them. From germline, CDR1 is DFQATT and CDR2 SNEGSKA (reference sequence).

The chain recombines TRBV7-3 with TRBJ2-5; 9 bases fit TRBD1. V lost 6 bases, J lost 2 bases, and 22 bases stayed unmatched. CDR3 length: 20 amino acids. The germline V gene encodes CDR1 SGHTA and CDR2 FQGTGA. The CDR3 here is CASRTSPGQGSIVGQETQYF. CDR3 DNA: TGTGCCAGCAGGACATCGCCGGGACAGGGATCTATTGTGGGACAAGAGACCCAGTACTTC.

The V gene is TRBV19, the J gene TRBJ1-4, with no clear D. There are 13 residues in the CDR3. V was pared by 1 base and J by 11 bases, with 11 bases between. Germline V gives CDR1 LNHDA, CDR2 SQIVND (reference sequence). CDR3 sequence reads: CASSIAAGRKLFF. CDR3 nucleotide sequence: TGTGCCAGTAGTATAGCGGCGGGCCGCAAACTGTTTTTT. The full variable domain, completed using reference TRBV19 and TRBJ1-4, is DGGITQSPKYLFRKEGQNVTLSCEQNLNHDAMYWYRQDPGQGLRLIYYSQIVNDFQKGDIAEGYSVSREKKESFPLTVTSAQKNPTAFYLCASSIAAGRKLFFGSGTQLSVL.

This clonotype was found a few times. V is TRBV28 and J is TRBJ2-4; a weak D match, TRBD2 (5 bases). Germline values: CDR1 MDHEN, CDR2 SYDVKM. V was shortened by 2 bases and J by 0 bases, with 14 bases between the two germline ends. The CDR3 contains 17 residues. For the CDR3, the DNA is TGTGCCAGCAGTTTAAGCCCGGGGAAAGTAGCCAAAAACATTCAGTACTTC. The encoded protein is CASSLSPGKVAKNIQYF.

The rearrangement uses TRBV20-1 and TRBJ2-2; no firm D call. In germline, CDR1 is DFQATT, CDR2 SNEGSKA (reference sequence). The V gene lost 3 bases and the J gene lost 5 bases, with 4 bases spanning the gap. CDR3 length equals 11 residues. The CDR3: CSASRTGELFF. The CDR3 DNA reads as TGCAGTGCTAGCAGGACCGGGGAGCTGTTTTTT.

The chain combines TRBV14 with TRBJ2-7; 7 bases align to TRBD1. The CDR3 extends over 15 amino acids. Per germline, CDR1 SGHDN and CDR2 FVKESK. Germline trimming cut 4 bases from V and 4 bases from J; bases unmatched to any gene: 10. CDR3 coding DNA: TGTGCCAGCAGCCCGAGAAACAGGGGAACATACGAGCAGTACTTC. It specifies CASSPRNRGTYEQYF.

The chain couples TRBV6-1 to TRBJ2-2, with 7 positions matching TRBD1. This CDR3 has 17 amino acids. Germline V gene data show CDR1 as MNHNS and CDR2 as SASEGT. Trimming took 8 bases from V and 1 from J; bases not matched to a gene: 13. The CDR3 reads CASLYIGGQQNTGELFF. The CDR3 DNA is TGTGCCAGCCTGTATATTGGGGGACAGCAGAACACCGGGGAGCTGTTTTTT.

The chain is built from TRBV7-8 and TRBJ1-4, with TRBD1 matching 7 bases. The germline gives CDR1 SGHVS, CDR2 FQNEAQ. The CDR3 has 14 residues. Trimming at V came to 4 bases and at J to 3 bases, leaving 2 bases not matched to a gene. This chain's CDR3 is CASSSQGANEKLFF. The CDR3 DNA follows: TGTGCCAGCAGCTCCCAGGGGGCTAATGAAAAACTGTTTTTT.